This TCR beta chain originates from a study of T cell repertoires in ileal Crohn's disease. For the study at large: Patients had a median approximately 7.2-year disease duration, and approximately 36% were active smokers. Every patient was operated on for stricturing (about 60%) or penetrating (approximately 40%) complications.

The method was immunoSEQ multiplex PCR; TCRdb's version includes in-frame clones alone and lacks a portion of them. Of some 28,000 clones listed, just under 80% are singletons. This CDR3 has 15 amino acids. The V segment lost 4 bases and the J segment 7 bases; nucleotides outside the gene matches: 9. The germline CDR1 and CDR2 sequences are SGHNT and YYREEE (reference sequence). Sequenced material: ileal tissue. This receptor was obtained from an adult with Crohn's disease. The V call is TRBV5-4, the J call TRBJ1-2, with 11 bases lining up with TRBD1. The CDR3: CASSVIGTGGSGYTF. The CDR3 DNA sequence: TGTGCCAGCAGCGTGATTGGGACAGGGGGTTCTGGCTACACCTTC.